Here is one TCR beta chain with its context. This record comes from a study of OX40 agonist ivuxolimab in advanced cancers. CDR1 and CDR2 (germline): WSHSY, SAAADI. This CDR3 comprises 13 residues. Trimming stripped 5 bases from V and 5 bases from J, with 12 bases between. Only in-frame clones appear in the TCRdb table, and some are missing; sequencing was by immunoSEQ multiplex PCR. This table holds tens of thousands of clones, approximately 78% found once. The rearrangement joins TRBV10-2 to TRBJ1-1; D unclear. The clonotype originates from an adult with an advanced solid tumor such as melanoma, head and neck, liver or kidney cancer. The sequenced sample was CD4+ or CD8+ T cells sorted from blood, obtained in a trial of the OX40 agonist ivuxolimab. This CDR3 reads CASSLTFRTEAFF. DNA of the CDR3: TGCGCCAGCAGTTTGACCTTCCGGACTGAAGCTTTCTTT.